A selection of T cell receptor beta chains follows, all from one sample in a study of blood T cell repertoires in COVID-19. Profiling relied on immunoSEQ multiplex PCR, and the TCRdb table lists in-frame clones only, not all of them. The sample has some 130,000 clones, around nine tenths seen once. The sample taken for sequencing was peripheral blood. These receptors were collected from a man between 65 and 85 years old with active COVID-19. Both conserved end residues are part of each CDR3. The D gene is left open where the match is weak. Clone size is given for some rows only: seen once, a few or many times, or a class if the clone is expanded.

V gene: TRBV6-5; clone size: -; J gene: TRBJ1-3; D gene: TRBD1; CDR3 protein: CASKMDRGSGNTIYF; CDR3 DNA: TGTGCCAGCAAGATGGACAGGGGGTCCGGAAACACCATATATTTT
V gene: TRBV4-1; clone size: -; J gene: TRBJ1-5; D gene: -; CDR3 protein: CASSQQGLSNQPQHF; CDR3 DNA: TGCGCCAGCAGCCAACAGGGGCTTAGCAATCAGCCCCAGCATTTT
V gene: TRBV18; clone size: -; J gene: TRBJ2-7; D gene: TRBD1; CDR3 protein: CASSPTAGTAYEQYF; CDR3 DNA: TGTGCCAGCTCACCAACCGCCGGGACAGCCTACGAGCAGTACTTC
V gene: TRBV28; clone size: once; J gene: TRBJ2-2; D gene: TRBD2; CDR3 protein: CASSRGGTGELFF; CDR3 DNA: TGTGCCAGCAGCCGCGGGGGAACCGGGGAGCTGTTTTTT
V gene: TRBV7-3; clone size: -; J gene: TRBJ2-7; D gene: -; CDR3 protein: CASSLTPGESYEQYF; CDR3 DNA: TGTGCCAGCAGCTTAACCCCGGGAGAGTCCTACGAGCAGTACTTC
V gene: TRBV6-1; clone size: -; J gene: TRBJ2-1; D gene: TRBD2; CDR3 protein: CASSERGRALYNEQFF; CDR3 DNA: TGTGCCAGCAGTGAAAGAGGGAGGGCCCTCTACAATGAGCAGTTCTTC
V gene: TRBV29-1; clone size: -; J gene: TRBJ1-2; D gene: -; CDR3 protein: CSVEGRGTSNYGYTF; CDR3 DNA: TGCAGCGTTGAAGGCAGGGGAACTTCTAACTATGGCTACACCTTC
V gene: TRBV19; clone size: -; J gene: TRBJ2-3; D gene: TRBD1; CDR3 protein: CASSPGQGGADTQYF; CDR3 DNA: TGTGCCAGTAGTCCGGGACAGGGAGGCGCAGATACGCAGTATTTT
V gene: TRBV6-5; clone size: -; J gene: TRBJ2-1; D gene: TRBD1; CDR3 protein: CASSYQTGVGYNEQFF; CDR3 DNA: TGTGCCAGCAGTTACCAGACAGGGGTCGGCTACAATGAGCAGTTCTTC
V gene: TRBV6-1; clone size: -; J gene: TRBJ1-5; D gene: -; CDR3 protein: CASSEEWGLSNQPQHF; CDR3 DNA: TGTGCCAGCAGTGAAGAATGGGGGCTTAGCAATCAGCCCCAGCATTTT
V gene: TRBV6-5; clone size: -; J gene: TRBJ1-3; D gene: -; CDR3 protein: CASGWTVSGNTIYF; CDR3 DNA: TGTGCCAGTGGGTGGACTGTCTCTGGAAACACCATATATTTT
V gene: TRBV28; clone size: -; J gene: TRBJ1-1; D gene: -; CDR3 protein: CASSPRGSEAFF; CDR3 DNA: TGTGCCAGCAGTCCCAGGGGAAGTGAAGCTTTCTTT
V gene: TRBV6-1; clone size: -; J gene: TRBJ2-1; D gene: TRBD2; CDR3 protein: CASSEAPASGSNEQFF; CDR3 DNA: TGTGCCAGCAGTGAAGCGCCGGCTAGCGGGAGTAATGAGCAGTTCTTC
V gene: TRBV5-1; clone size: -; J gene: TRBJ2-1; D gene: -; CDR3 protein: CASSLAASRNEQFF; CDR3 DNA: TGCGCCAGCAGCTTGGCGGCTAGCCGCAATGAGCAGTTCTTC
V gene: TRBV7-2; clone size: -; J gene: TRBJ1-1; D gene: -; CDR3 protein: CASSLGSGWVNTEAFF; CDR3 DNA: TGTGCCAGCAGCTTAGGGTCGGGTTGGGTGAACACTGAAGCTTTCTTT
V gene: TRBV5-1; clone size: -; J gene: TRBJ2-3; D gene: TRBD1; CDR3 protein: CASSLDGTAIRTDTQYF; CDR3 DNA: TGCGCCAGCAGCTTGGATGGGACAGCTATTCGCACAGATACGCAGTATTTT
V gene: TRBV13; clone size: -; J gene: TRBJ1-4; D gene: -; CDR3 protein: CASSQRGGINEKLFF; CDR3 DNA: TGTGCCAGCAGCCAAAGGGGGGGTATTAATGAAAAACTGTTTTTT
V gene: TRBV18; clone size: -; J gene: TRBJ2-7; D gene: -; CDR3 protein: CASSTATYEQYF; CDR3 DNA: TGTGCCAGCTCAACAGCTACCTACGAGCAGTACTTC
V gene: TRBV30; clone size: -; J gene: TRBJ1-2; D gene: -; CDR3 protein: CAWTPRGAHLGYTF; CDR3 DNA: TGTGCCTGGACCCCTCGGGGGGCGCATTTAGGCTACACCTTC
V gene: TRBV10-3; clone size: -; J gene: TRBJ2-7; D gene: -; CDR3 protein: CAMAGTPTTEQYF; CDR3 DNA: TGTGCCATGGCCGGGACTCCGACCACCGAGCAGTACTTC
V gene: TRBV28; clone size: -; J gene: TRBJ2-7; D gene: TRBD1; CDR3 protein: CASSFTGGSYEQYF; CDR3 DNA: TGTGCCAGCAGTTTCACAGGGGGCAGCTACGAGCAGTACTTC
V gene: TRBV28; clone size: -; J gene: TRBJ1-3; D gene: TRBD1; CDR3 protein: CASRKRQGGSGNTIYF; CDR3 DNA: TGTGCCAGCAGGAAGAGACAGGGGGGTTCTGGAAACACCATATATTTT
V gene: TRBV11-2; clone size: -; J gene: TRBJ1-1; D gene: -; CDR3 protein: CASSLGRGGTEAFF; CDR3 DNA: TGTGCCAGCAGCCTGGGGAGAGGGGGCACTGAAGCTTTCTTT
V gene: TRBV3-1/TRBV3-2; clone size: -; J gene: TRBJ2-7; D gene: -; CDR3 protein: CASSQGVREKQYF; CDR3 DNA: TGTGCCAGCAGCCAAGGGGTCCGGGAGAAGCAGTACTTC
V gene: TRBV29-1; clone size: -; J gene: TRBJ1-1; D gene: -; CDR3 protein: CSVWAIRKNTEAFF; CDR3 DNA: TGCAGCGTGTGGGCCATACGGAAGAACACTGAAGCTTTCTTT
V gene: TRBV6-6; clone size: -; J gene: TRBJ2-1; D gene: TRBD2; CDR3 protein: CATQGGSSYNEQFF; CDR3 DNA: TGTGCCACCCAGGGAGGGAGCTCCTACAATGAGCAGTTCTTC
V gene: TRBV20-1; clone size: -; J gene: TRBJ2-7; D gene: TRBD2; CDR3 protein: CSASSLAGILSSYEQYF; CDR3 DNA: TGCAGTGCTAGTAGTCTAGCGGGAATCCTTAGCTCCTACGAGCAGTACTTC
V gene: TRBV7-2; clone size: -; J gene: TRBJ2-3; D gene: TRBD2; CDR3 protein: CASSDPPGLAVTDTQYF; CDR3 DNA: TGTGCCAGCAGCGACCCGCCAGGACTAGCGGTCACAGATACGCAGTATTTT
V gene: TRBV6-2/TRBV6-3; clone size: -; J gene: TRBJ1-2; D gene: -; CDR3 protein: CASSYGGNYGYTF; CDR3 DNA: TGTGCCAGCAGTTACGGCGGGAACTATGGCTACACCTTC
V gene: TRBV21-1; clone size: -; J gene: TRBJ2-3; D gene: -; CDR3 protein: CASSKEGGWRERRTDTQYF; CDR3 DNA: TGTGCCAGCAGCAAAGAAGGGGGGTGGCGGGAGCGCCGAACAGATACGCAGTATTTT
V gene: TRBV9; clone size: -; J gene: TRBJ2-7; D gene: TRBD2; CDR3 protein: CASSAHGGREDSYEQYF; CDR3 DNA: TGTGCCAGCAGCGCGCATGGGGGACGGGAGGACTCCTACGAGCAGTACTTC
V gene: TRBV24-1; clone size: -; J gene: TRBJ2-5; D gene: TRBD2; CDR3 protein: CATSDPNSGRRGETQYF; CDR3 DNA: TGTGCCACCAGTGACCCTAATAGCGGGAGAAGAGGGGAGACCCAGTACTTC
V gene: TRBV5-1; clone size: few; J gene: TRBJ2-1; D gene: TRBD1; CDR3 protein: CASSHPDRMDEQFF; CDR3 DNA: TGCGCCAGCAGCCACCCGGACAGGATGGATGAGCAGTTCTTC
V gene: TRBV3-1/TRBV3-2; clone size: -; J gene: TRBJ2-7; D gene: TRBD2; CDR3 protein: CASSLTRTSGLSYEQYF; CDR3 DNA: TGTGCCAGCAGCCTTACACGAACTAGCGGACTCTCCTACGAGCAGTACTTC
V gene: TRBV5-1; clone size: -; J gene: TRBJ2-1; D gene: TRBD2; CDR3 protein: CASSLEGGAGNEQFF; CDR3 DNA: TGCGCCAGCAGCTTGGAGGGAGGGGCTGGCAATGAGCAGTTCTTC
V gene: TRBV5-1; clone size: -; J gene: TRBJ2-7; D gene: -; CDR3 protein: CASSLGSKTYEQYF; CDR3 DNA: TGCGCCAGCAGCTTGGGCAGTAAGACCTACGAGCAGTACTTC
V gene: TRBV11-2; clone size: -; J gene: TRBJ2-7; D gene: TRBD2; CDR3 protein: CASSLQLLGGGSYEQYF; CDR3 DNA: TGTGCCAGCAGCTTACAACTTCTCGGCGGGGGCTCCTACGAGCAGTACTTC
V gene: TRBV6-2/TRBV6-3; clone size: few; J gene: TRBJ2-7; D gene: TRBD1; CDR3 protein: CASSSRQGSFRNYEQYF; CDR3 DNA: TGTGCCAGCAGCAGCCGACAGGGAAGCTTTAGGAACTACGAGCAGTACTTC
V gene: TRBV5-1; clone size: few; J gene: TRBJ1-2; D gene: -; CDR3 protein: CASSPAGVLYGYTF; CDR3 DNA: TGCGCCAGCAGCCCGGCGGGGGTCCTCTATGGCTACACCTTC
V gene: TRBV30; clone size: -; J gene: TRBJ2-6; D gene: TRBD1; CDR3 protein: CAWSVRGPRSGANVLTF; CDR3 DNA: TGTGCCTGGAGTGTAAGGGGGCCCCGCTCTGGGGCCAACGTCCTGACTTTC
V gene: TRBV5-5; clone size: -; J gene: TRBJ2-7; D gene: -; CDR3 protein: CASSNGPYEQYF; CDR3 DNA: TGTGCCAGCAGTAACGGTCCCTACGAGCAGTACTTC
V gene: TRBV29-1; clone size: -; J gene: TRBJ1-1; D gene: -; CDR3 protein: CSVNAGGGTEAFF; CDR3 DNA: TGCAGCGTTAACGCTGGAGGAGGCACTGAAGCTTTCTTT
V gene: TRBV28; clone size: -; J gene: TRBJ2-7; D gene: -; CDR3 protein: CASSESSYEQYF; CDR3 DNA: TGTGCCAGCTCGGAGAGCTCCTACGAGCAGTACTTC
V gene: TRBV29-1; clone size: -; J gene: TRBJ2-3; D gene: TRBD2; CDR3 protein: CSVAGLAGQRTDTQYF; CDR3 DNA: TGCAGCGTGGCGGGACTAGCGGGACAAAGGACAGATACGCAGTATTTT